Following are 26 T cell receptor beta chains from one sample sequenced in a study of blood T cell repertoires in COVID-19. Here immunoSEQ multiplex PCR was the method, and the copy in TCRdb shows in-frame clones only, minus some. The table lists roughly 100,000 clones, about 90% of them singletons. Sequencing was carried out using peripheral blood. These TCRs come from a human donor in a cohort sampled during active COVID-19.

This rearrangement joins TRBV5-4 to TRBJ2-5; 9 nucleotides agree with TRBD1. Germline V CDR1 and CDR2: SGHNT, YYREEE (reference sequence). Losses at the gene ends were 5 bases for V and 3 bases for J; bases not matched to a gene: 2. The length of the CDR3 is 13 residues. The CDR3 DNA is TGTGCCAGCAGTTGGGACAGGGAAGAGACCCAGTACTTC. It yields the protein CASSWDREETQYF.

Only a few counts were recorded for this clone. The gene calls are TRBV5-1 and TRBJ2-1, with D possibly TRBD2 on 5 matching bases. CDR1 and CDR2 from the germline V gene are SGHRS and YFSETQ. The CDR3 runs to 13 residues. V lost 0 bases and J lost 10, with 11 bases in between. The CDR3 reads CASSLAGMREQFF. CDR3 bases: TGCGCCAGCAGCTTGGCCGGGATGCGAGAGCAGTTCTTC.

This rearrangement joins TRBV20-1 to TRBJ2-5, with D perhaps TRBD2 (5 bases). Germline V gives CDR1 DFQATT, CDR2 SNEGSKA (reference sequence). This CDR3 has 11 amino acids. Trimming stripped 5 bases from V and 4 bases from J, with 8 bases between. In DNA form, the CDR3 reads TGCAGTGCTCCACGGGGAGAGACCCAGTACTTC. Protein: CSAPRGETQYF.

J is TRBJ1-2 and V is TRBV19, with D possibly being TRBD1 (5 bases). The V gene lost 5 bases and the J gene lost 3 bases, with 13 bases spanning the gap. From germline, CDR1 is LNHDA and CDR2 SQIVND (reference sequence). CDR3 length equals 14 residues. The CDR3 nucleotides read TGTGCCAGTAGTCCTCAGACAGCTTACTATGGCTACACCTTC. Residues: CASSPQTAYYGYTF.

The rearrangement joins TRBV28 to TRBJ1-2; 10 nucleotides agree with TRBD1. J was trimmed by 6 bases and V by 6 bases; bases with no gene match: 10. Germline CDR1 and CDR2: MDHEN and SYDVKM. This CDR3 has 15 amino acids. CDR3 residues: CASSPDRGQVNGYTF. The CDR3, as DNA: TGTGCCAGCAGCCCTGACAGGGGGCAGGTCAATGGCTACACCTTC.

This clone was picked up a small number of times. CDR3 loop: CASSYSWAYEQYF. CDR3 bases: TGTGCCAGCAGTTACTCGTGGGCTTACGAGCAGTACTTC. The chain has TRBV6-5 and TRBJ2-7; D uncertain. The CDR3 contains 13 residues. Germline CDR1 MNHEY, CDR2 SVGAGI. V was trimmed by 0 bases and J by 4 bases, leaving 7 bases between them.

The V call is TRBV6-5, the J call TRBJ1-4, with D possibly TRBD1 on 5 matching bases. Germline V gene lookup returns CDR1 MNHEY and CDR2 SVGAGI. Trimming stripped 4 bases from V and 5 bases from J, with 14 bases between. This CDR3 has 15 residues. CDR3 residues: CASSSLGATNEKLFF. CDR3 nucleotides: TGTGCCAGCAGTTCCCTAGGGGCTACCAATGAAAAACTGTTTTTT.

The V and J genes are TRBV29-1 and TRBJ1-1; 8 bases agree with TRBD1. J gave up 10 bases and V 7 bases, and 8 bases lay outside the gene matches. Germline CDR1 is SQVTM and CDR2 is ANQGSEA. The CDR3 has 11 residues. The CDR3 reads CSGGQGALAFF. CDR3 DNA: TGCAGCGGTGGGCAGGGGGCATTAGCTTTCTTT.

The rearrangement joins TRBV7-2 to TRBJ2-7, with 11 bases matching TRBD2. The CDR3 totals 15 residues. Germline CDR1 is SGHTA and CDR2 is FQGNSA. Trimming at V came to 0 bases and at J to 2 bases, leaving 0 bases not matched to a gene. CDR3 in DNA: TGTGCCAGCAGCTTAGCTAGCGGGGGGGCCTACGAGCAGTACTTC. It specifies CASSLASGGAYEQYF.

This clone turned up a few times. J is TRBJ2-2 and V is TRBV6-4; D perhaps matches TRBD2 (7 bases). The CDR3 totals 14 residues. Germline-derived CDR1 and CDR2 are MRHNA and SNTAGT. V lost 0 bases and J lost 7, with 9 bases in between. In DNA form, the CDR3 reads TGTGCCAGCAGTGACTCGGGGGGGCACGGGGAGCTGTTTTTT. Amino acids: CASSDSGGHGELFF.

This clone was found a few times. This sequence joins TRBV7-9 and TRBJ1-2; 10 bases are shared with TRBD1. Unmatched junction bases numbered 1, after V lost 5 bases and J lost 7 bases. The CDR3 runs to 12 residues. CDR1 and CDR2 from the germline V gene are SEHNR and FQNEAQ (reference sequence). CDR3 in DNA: TGTGCCAGCAGCAGGGACAGGGGTGGCTACACCTTC. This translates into CASSRDRGGYTF.

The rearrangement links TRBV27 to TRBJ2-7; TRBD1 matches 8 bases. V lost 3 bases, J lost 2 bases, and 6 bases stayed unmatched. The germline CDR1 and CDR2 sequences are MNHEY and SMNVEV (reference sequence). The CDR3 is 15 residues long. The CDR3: CASSFADRATYEQYF. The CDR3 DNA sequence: TGTGCCAGCAGTTTTGCGGACAGGGCAACCTACGAGCAGTACTTC.

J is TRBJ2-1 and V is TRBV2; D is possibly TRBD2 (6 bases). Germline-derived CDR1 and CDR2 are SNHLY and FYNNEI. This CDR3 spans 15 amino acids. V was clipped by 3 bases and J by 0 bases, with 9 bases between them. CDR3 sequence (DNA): TGTGCCAGCAGTGAGGAGGGAAGCTCCTACAATGAGCAGTTCTTC. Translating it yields CASSEEGSSYNEQFF.

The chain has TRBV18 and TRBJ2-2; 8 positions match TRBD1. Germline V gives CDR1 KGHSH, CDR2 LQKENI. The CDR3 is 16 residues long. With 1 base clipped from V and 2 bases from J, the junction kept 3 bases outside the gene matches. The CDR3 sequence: CASSPQQGANTGELFF. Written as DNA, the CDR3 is TGTGCCAGCTCACCACAGCAGGGGGCCAACACCGGGGAGCTGTTTTTT.

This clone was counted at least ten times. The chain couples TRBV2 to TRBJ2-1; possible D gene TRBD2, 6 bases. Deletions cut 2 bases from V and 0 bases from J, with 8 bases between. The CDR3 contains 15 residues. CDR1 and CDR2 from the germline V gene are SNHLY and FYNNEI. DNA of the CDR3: TGTGCCAGCAGTGAACCGGGGGACTCCTACAATGAGCAGTTCTTC. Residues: CASSEPGDSYNEQFF.

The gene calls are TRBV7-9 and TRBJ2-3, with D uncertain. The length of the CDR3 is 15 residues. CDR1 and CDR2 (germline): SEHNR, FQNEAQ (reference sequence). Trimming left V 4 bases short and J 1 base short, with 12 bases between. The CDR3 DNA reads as TGTGCCAGCAGCTCGCCCGGTTTTGGCACAGATACGCAGTATTTT. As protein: CASSSPGFGTDTQYF. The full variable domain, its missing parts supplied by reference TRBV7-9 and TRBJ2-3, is DTGVSQNPRHKITKRGQNVTFRCDPISEHNRLYWYRQTLGQGPEFLTYFQNEAQLEKSRLLSDRFSAERPKGSFSTLEIQRTEQGDSAMYLCASSSPGFGTDTQYFGPGTRLTVL.

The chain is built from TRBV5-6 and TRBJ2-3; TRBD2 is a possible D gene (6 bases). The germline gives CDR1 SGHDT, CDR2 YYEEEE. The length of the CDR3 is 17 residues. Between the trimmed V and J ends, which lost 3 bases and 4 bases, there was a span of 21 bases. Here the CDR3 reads CASSYGTDLPPPDTQYF. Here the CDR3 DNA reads TGTGCCAGCAGCTACGGGACTGACCTCCCCCCCCCAGATACGCAGTATTTT. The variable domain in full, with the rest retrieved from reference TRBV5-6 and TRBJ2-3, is DAGVTQSPTHLIKTRGQQVTLRCSPKSGHDTVSWYQQALGQGPQFIFQYYEEEERQRGNFPDRFSGHQFPNYSSELNVNALLLGDSALYLCASSYGTDLPPPDTQYFGPGTRLTVL.

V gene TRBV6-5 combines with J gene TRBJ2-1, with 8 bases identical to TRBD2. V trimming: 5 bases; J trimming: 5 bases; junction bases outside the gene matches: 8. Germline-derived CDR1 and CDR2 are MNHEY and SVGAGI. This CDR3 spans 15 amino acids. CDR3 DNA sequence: TGTGCCAGCAGTCCCCCGGGAGCGGGGGACAATGAGCAGTTCTTC. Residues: CASSPPGAGDNEQFF.

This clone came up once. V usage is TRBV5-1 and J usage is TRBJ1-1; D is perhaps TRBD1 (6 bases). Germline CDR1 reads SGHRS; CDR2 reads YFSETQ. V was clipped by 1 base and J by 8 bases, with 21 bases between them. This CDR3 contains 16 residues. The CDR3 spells CASSLLSTGPGREAFF. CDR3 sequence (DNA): TGCGCCAGCAGCTTGTTATCTACAGGGCCAGGTCGCGAAGCTTTCTTT. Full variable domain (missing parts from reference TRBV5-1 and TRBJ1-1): KAGVTQTPRYLIKTRGQQVTLSCSPISGHRSVSWYQQTPGQGLQFLFEYFSETQRNKGNFPGRFSGRQFSNSRSEMNVSTLELGDSALYLCASSLLSTGPGREAFFGQGTRLTVV.

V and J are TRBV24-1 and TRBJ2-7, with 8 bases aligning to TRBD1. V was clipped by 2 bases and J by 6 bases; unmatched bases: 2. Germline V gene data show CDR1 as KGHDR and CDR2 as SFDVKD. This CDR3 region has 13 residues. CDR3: CATSDSQGGEQYF. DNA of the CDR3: TGTGCCACCAGTGATTCACAGGGGGGCGAGCAGTACTTC.

The CDR3 reads CASSQEQNYGYTF. The CDR3 DNA reads as TGCGCCAGCAGCCAAGAACAGAACTATGGCTACACCTTC. The chain has TRBV4-1 and TRBJ1-2, with D hard to call. This CDR3 region has 13 residues. V lost 0 bases, J lost 2 bases, and 4 bases lay in between. The germline gives CDR1 MGHRA, CDR2 YSYEKL.

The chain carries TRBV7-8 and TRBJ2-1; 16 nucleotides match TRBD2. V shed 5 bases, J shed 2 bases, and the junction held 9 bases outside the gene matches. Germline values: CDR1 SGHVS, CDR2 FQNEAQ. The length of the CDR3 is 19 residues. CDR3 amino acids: CASSAVPGLAGGTYNEQFF. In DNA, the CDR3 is TGTGCCAGCAGCGCGGTCCCGGGACTAGCGGGGGGGACCTACAATGAGCAGTTCTTC.

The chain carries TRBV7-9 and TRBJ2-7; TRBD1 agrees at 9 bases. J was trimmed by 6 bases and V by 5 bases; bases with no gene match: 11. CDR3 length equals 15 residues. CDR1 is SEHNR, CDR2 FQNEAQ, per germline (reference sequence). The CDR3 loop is CASSLGTGRRVEQYF. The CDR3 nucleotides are TGTGCCAGCAGCCTAGGGACAGGGCGAAGAGTCGAGCAGTACTTC.

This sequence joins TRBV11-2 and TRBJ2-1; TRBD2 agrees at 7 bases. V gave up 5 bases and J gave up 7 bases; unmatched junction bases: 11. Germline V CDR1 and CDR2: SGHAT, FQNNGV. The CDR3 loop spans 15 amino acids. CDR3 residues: CASSPKWEGPNEQFF. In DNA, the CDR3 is TGTGCCAGCAGCCCAAAGTGGGAGGGCCCTAATGAGCAGTTCTTC.

CDR3 sequence reads: CASGKSGSGYNEQFF. The DNA of the CDR3 is TGTGCCAGCGGAAAAAGCGGGAGCGGGTACAATGAGCAGTTCTTC. The chain joins TRBV7-9 to TRBJ2-1; 8 positions agree with TRBD2. Germline loops: CDR1 SEHNR, CDR2 FQNEAQ (reference sequence). Trimming cost V 8 bases and J 4 bases; bases outside gene matches: 10. The CDR3 is made up of 15 amino acids.

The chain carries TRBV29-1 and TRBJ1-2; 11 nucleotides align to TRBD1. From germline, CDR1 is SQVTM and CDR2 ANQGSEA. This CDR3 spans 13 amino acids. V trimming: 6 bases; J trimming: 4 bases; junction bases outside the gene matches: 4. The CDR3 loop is CSVGQGGFYGYTF. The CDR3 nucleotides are TGCAGCGTGGGACAGGGGGGTTTCTATGGCTACACCTTC. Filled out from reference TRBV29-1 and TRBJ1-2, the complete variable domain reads SAVISQKPSRDICQRGTSLTIQCQVDSQVTMMFWYRQQPGQSLTLIATANQGSEATYESGFVIDKFPISRPNLTFSTLTVSNMSPEDSSIYLCSVGQGGFYGYTFGSGTRLTVV.